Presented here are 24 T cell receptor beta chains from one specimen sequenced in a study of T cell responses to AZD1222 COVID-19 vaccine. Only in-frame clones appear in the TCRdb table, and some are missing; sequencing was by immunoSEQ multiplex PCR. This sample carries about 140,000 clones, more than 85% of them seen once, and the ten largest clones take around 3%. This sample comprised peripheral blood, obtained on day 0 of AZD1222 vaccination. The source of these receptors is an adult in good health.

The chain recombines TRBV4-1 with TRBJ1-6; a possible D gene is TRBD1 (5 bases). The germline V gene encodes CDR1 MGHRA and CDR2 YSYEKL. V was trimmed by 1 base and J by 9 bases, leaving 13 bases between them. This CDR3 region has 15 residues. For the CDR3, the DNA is TGCGCCAGCAGCCAAGTGGCGGGCACAGGTTCACCCCTCCACTTT. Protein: CASSQVAGTGSPLHF.

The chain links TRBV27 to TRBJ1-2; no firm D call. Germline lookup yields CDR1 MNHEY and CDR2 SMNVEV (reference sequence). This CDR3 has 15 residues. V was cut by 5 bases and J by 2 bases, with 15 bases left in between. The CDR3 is CASSITPRRNYGYTF. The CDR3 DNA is TGTGCCAGCAGTATCACCCCGAGGCGGAACTATGGCTACACCTTC.

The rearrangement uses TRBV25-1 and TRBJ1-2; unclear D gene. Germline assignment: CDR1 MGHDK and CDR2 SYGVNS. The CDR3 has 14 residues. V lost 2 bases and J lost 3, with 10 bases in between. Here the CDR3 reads CASSEPGKDYGYTF. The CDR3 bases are TGTGCCAGCAGTGAACCCGGGAAGGACTATGGCTACACCTTC.

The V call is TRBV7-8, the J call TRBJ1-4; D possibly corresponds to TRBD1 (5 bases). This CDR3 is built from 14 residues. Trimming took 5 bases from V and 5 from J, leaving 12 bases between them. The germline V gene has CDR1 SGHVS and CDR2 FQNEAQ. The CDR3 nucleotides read TGTGCCAGCAGCCTGAGGACACCCAATGAAAAACTGTTTTTT. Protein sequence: CASSLRTPNEKLFF.

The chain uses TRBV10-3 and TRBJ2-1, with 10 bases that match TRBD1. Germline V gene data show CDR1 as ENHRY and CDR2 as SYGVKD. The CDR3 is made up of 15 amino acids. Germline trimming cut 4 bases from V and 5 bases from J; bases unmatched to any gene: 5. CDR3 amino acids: CAISAGTGADNEQFF. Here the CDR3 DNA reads TGTGCCATCAGTGCCGGGACAGGGGCTGACAATGAGCAGTTCTTC.

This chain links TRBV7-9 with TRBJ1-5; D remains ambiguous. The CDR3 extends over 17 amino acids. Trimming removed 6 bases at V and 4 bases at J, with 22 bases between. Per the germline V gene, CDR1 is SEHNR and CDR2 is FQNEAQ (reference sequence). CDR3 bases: TGTGCCAGCAGTCACCTCCCCCGCCGCAGGCAAAATCAGCCCCAGCATTTT. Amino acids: CASSHLPRRRQNQPQHF.

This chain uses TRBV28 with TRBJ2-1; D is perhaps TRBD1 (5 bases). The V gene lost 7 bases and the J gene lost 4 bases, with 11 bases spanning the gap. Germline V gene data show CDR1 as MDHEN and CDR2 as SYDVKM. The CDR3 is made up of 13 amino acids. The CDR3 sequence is CASISRGYNEQFF. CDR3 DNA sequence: TGTGCCAGCATCTCAAGGGGTTACAATGAGCAGTTCTTC.

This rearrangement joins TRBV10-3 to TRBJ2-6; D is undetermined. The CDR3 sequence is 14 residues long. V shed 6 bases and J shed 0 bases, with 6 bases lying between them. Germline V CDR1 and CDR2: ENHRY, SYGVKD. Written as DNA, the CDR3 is TGTGCCATCAGGTCGACCTCTGGGGCCAACGTCCTGACTTTC. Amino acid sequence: CAIRSTSGANVLTF.

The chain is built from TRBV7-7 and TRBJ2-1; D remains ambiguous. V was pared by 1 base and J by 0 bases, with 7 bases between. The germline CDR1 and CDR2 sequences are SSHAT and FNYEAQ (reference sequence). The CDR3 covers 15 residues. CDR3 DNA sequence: TGTGCCAGCAGCTTAGGGAGCTTCTCCTACAATGAGCAGTTCTTC. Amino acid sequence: CASSLGSFSYNEQFF.

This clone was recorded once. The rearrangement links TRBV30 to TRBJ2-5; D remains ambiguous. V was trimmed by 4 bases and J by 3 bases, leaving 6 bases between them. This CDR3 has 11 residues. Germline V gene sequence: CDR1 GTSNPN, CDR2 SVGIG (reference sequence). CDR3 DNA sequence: TGTGCCTGGATCGCGAAAGAGACCCAGTACTTC. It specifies CAWIAKETQYF.

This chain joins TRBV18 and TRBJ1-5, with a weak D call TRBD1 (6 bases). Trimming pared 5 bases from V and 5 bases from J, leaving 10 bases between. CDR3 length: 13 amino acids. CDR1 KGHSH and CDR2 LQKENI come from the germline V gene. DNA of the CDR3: TGTGCCAGCTCATTGGACAGTTATCAGCCCCAGCATTTT. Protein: CASSLDSYQPQHF. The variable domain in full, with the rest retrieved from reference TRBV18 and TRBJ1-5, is NAGVMQNPRHLVRRRGQEARLRCSPMKGHSHVYWYRQLPEEGLKFMVYLQKENIIDESGMPKERFSAEFPKEGPSILRIQQVVRGDSAAYFCASSLDSYQPQHFGDGTRLSIL.

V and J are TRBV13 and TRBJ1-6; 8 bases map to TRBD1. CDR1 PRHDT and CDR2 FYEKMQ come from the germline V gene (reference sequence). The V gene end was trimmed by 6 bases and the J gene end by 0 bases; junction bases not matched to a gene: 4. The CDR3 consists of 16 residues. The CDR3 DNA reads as TGTGCCAGCAGTCGACAGGGGCTCTCCTATAATTCACCCCTCCACTTT. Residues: CASSRQGLSYNSPLHF.

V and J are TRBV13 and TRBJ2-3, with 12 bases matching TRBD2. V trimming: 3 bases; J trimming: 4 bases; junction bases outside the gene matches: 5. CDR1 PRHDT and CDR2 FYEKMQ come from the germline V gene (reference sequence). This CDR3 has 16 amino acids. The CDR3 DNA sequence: TGTGCCAGCAGCTTCCAGGCTAGCGGGAGGGCAGATACGCAGTATTTT. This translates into CASSFQASGRADTQYF.

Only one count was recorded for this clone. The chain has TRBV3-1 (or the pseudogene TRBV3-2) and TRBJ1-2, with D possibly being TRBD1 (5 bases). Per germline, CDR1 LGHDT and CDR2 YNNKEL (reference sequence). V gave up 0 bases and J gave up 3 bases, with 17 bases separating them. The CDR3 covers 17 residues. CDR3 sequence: CASSQDFGDGIYYGYTF. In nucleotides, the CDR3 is TGTGCCAGCAGCCAAGATTTTGGGGACGGGATCTACTATGGCTACACCTTC.

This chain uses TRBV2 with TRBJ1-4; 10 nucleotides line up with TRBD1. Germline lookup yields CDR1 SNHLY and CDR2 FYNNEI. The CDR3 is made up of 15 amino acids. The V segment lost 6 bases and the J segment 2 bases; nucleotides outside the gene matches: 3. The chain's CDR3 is CASSRQGATNEKLFF. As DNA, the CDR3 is TGTGCCAGCAGCAGACAGGGGGCGACTAATGAAAAACTGTTTTTT.

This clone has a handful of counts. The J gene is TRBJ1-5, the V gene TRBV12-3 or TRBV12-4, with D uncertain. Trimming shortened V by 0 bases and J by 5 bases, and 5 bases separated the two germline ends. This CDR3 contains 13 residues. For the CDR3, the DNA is TGTGCCAGCAGTTTAGCCCGAGATCAGCCCCAGCATTTT. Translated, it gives CASSLARDQPQHF.

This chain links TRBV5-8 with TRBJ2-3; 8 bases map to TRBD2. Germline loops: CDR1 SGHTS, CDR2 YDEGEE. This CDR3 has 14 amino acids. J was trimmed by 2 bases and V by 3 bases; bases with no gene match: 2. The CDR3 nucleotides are TGTGCCAGCAGCTCGGGAGGGGCCACAGATACGCAGTATTTT. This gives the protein CASSSGGATDTQYF.

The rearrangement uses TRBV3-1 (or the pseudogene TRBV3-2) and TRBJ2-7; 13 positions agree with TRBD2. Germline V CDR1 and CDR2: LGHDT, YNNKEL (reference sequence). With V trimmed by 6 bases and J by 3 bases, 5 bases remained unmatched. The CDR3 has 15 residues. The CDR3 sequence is CASRRGTSGIYEQYF. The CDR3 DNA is TGTGCCAGCAGACGCGGGACTAGCGGGATCTACGAGCAGTACTTC.

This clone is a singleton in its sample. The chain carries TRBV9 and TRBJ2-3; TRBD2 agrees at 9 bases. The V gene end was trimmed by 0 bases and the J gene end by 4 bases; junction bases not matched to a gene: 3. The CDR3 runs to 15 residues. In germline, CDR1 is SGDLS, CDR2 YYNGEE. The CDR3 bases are TGTGCCAGCAGCGTAGAGGCGGGAGGGCCAGATACGCAGTATTTT. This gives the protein CASSVEAGGPDTQYF.

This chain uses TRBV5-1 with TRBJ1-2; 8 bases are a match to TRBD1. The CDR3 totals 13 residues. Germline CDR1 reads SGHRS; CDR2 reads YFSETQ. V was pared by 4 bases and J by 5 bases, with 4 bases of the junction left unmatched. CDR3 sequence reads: CASSPTGGYGYTF. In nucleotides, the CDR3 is TGCGCCAGCAGCCCAACAGGGGGGTATGGCTACACCTTC.

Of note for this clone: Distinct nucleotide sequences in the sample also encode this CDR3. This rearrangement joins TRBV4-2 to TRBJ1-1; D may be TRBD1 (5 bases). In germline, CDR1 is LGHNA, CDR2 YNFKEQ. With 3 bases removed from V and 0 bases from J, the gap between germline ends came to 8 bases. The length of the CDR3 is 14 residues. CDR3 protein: CASSQGGMNTEAFF. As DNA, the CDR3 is TGTGCCAGCAGCCAGGGGGGTATGAACACTGAAGCTTTCTTT.

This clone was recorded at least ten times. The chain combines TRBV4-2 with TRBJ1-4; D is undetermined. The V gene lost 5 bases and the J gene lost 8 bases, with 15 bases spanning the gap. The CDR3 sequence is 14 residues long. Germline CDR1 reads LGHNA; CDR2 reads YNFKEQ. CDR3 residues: CASSSDERGEKLFF. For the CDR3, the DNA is TGTGCCAGCAGCTCGGACGAACGTGGCGAAAAACTGTTTTTT.

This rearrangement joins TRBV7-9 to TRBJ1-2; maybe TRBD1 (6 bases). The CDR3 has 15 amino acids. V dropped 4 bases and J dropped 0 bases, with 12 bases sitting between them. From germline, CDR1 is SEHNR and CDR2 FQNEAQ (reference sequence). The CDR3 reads CASSSAGGPNYGYTF. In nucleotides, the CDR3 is TGTGCCAGCAGCTCTGCGGGGGGGCCTAACTATGGCTACACCTTC.

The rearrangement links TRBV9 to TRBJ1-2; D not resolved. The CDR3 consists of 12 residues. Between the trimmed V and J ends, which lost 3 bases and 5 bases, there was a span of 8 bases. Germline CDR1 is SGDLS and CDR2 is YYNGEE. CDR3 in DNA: TGTGCCAGCAGCGGAGCCGAGTATGGCTACACCTTC. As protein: CASSGAEYGYTF.